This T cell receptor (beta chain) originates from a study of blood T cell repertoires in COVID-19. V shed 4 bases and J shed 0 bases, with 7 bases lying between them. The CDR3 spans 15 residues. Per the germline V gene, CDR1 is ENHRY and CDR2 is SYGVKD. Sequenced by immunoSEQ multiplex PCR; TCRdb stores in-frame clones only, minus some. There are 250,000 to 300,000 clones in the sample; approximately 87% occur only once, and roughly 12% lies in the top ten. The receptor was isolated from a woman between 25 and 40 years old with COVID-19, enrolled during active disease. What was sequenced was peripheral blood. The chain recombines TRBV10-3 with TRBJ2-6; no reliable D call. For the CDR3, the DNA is TGTGCCATCAGTGCGCTACTCTCTGGGGCCAACGTCCTGACTTTC. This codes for CAISALLSGANVLTF.